A selection of T cell receptor beta chains follows, all from one sample in a study of blood T cell repertoires in COVID-19. The assay was immunoSEQ multiplex PCR, and TCRdb's table has in-frame clones only and misses some. Seen here are 250,000 or so clones, roughly 88% observed once, and the top ten hold about 6.7%. The sample taken for sequencing was peripheral blood. The receptor source for this set is a woman aged 30 to 39 with COVID-19, enrolled during active disease. The CDR3 runs from the conserved cysteine through the conserved F or W. Fields, in order: D gene, J gene, clone size, V gene, CDR3 protein, CDR3 DNA. D genes are given only for firm matches. Part of the rows lack a size; the others show once, few, many or a class for expanded clones.

>.|TRBJ1-2|.|TRBV27
CASSPGGTRGYTF
TGTGCCAGCAGTCCTGGGGGGACGCGGGGCTACACCTTC
>.|TRBJ1-3|.|TRBV11-3
CASSLDGSSGNTIYF
TGTGCCAGCAGCTTAGACGGGAGCTCTGGAAACACCATATATTTT
>TRBD2|TRBJ2-1|.|TRBV6-5
CASTTSAGGWGEQFF
TGTGCCAGCACCACCTCGGCGGGGGGTTGGGGTGAGCAGTTCTTC
>.|TRBJ2-2|once|TRBV4-3
CASSLEALSPLNTGELFF
TGCGCCAGCAGCCTGGAGGCACTCTCCCCACTGAACACCGGGGAGCTGTTTTTT
>.|TRBJ2-7|.|TRBV28
CASSYRYEQYF
TGTGCCAGCAGTTACCGGTACGAGCAGTACTTC
>TRBD1|TRBJ2-2|.|TRBV18
CASSPAGQGAGELFF
TGTGCCAGCTCACCGGCGGGACAGGGGGCCGGGGAGCTGTTTTTT
>.|TRBJ2-5|.|TRBV7-2
CASSFYSEETQYF
TGTGCCAGCAGCTTCTACTCTGAAGAGACCCAGTACTTC
>.|TRBJ2-1|few|TRBV11-3
CASSSDYYNEQFF
TGTGCCAGCAGCTCTGACTACTACAATGAGCAGTTCTTC
>TRBD1|TRBJ2-6|once|TRBV5-6
CASSLAGTGASGANVLTF
TGTGCCAGCAGCTTAGCCGGGACAGGGGCATCTGGGGCCAACGTCCTGACTTTC
>TRBD2|TRBJ2-1|.|TRBV7-8
CASSSRGGIYNEQFF
TGTGCCAGCAGCTCCCGCGGGGGGATCTACAATGAGCAGTTCTTC
>.|TRBJ2-1|.|TRBV20-1
CSASYSLHYNEQFF
TGCAGTGCTAGTTACAGCTTACACTACAATGAGCAGTTCTTC
>TRBD1|TRBJ1-6|.|TRBV30
CAWSALDRGESPLHF
TGTGCCTGGAGTGCTCTGGACAGGGGAGAATCACCCCTCCACTTT
>.|TRBJ1-6|once|TRBV3-1/TRBV3-2
CASSQAGNYNSPLHF
TGTGCCAGCAGCCAAGCAGGGAACTATAATTCACCCCTCCACTTT
>.|TRBJ1-1|.|TRBV7-2
CASSLGPYTEAFF
TGTGCCAGCAGCTTAGGTCCGTACACTGAAGCTTTCTTT
>.|TRBJ1-2|.|TRBV6-6
CASQTGLANYGYTF
TGTGCCAGCCAGACAGGCCTAGCTAACTATGGCTACACCTTC
>.|TRBJ2-5|.|TRBV13
CASSNPSRGETQYF
TGTGCCAGCAGCAACCCCTCCAGGGGCGAGACCCAGTACTTC
>TRBD1|TRBJ2-6|once|TRBV7-9
CASSLTGGTSGANVLTF
TGTGCCAGCAGCTTAACAGGGGGTACTTCTGGGGCCAACGTCCTGACTTTC
>.|TRBJ2-7|.|TRBV11-2
CASSLFFRSATAKAYEQYF
TGTGCCAGCAGCTTATTTTTTCGGAGCGCGACAGCCAAGGCCTACGAGCAGTACTTC
>TRBD2|TRBJ2-1|.|TRBV19
CASSMGWGGTGYNEQFF
TGTGCCAGTAGTATGGGCTGGGGAGGGACGGGGTACAATGAGCAGTTCTTC
>.|TRBJ2-5|.|TRBV11-2
CASSSLGEETQYF
TGTGCCAGCAGCTCGCTCGGGGAGGAGACCCAGTACTTC
>TRBD1|TRBJ2-7|.|TRBV4-3
CASSLGQGAANEQYF
TGCGCCAGCAGCCTCGGACAGGGGGCCGCGAACGAGCAGTACTTC
>.|TRBJ1-1|once|TRBV12-3/TRBV12-4
CASSSPTGEAFF
TGTGCCAGCAGTTCACCAACGGGGGAAGCTTTCTTT
>.|TRBJ1-5|.|TRBV19
CASSVPPGQRNQPQHF
TGTGCCAGTAGTGTCCCCCCGGGTCAGCGCAATCAGCCCCAGCATTTT
>.|TRBJ2-2|.|TRBV7-9
CASSLGGEILTGELFF
TGTGCCAGCAGCTTAGGGGGAGAGATTCTCACCGGGGAGCTGTTTTTT
>TRBD1|TRBJ2-5|.|TRBV18
CASSPGGQAEETQYF
TGTGCCAGCTCACCGGGGGGACAGGCCGAAGAGACCCAGTACTTC
>.|TRBJ2-1|few|TRBV7-9
CASSQKASSPRGTSNEQFF
TGTGCCAGCAGCCAAAAGGCCTCTTCCCCTCGGGGTACGTCCAATGAGCAGTTCTTC
>.|TRBJ1-1|.|TRBV28
CASSLLRQEAFF
TGTGCCAGCAGTTTACTCCGCCAGGAAGCTTTCTTT
>.|TRBJ1-2|once|TRBV10-3
CAISEEGVYGYTF
TGTGCCATCAGTGAGGAGGGGGTCTATGGCTACACCTTC
>TRBD2|TRBJ2-4|.|TRBV27
CASSPWAGGNIQYF
TGTGCCAGCAGTCCGTGGGCGGGGGGAAACATTCAGTACTTC
>.|TRBJ2-7|once|TRBV3-1/TRBV3-2
CASSPGLYEQYF
TGTGCCAGCAGCCCCGGACTCTACGAGCAGTACTTC
>.|TRBJ1-5|.|TRBV5-6
CASSLASGRDNQPQHF
TGTGCCAGCAGCTTGGCCTCAGGCCGGGACAATCAGCCCCAGCATTTT
>TRBD1|TRBJ1-1|.|TRBV7-6
CASSLGGPGQGIGNTEAFF
TGTGCCAGCAGCTTAGGAGGACCGGGACAGGGCATTGGAAACACTGAAGCTTTCTTT
>TRBD2|TRBJ2-5|.|TRBV7-8
CASSMSGGAQWQYF
TGTGCCAGCAGCATGAGCGGGGGGGCCCAGTGGCAGTACTTC
>.|TRBJ1-5|.|TRBV6-2/TRBV6-3
CASSKPPTGVVGNQPQHF
TGTGCCAGCAGCAAACCCCCGACTGGAGTAGTCGGCAATCAGCCCCAGCATTTT
>.|TRBJ2-3|.|TRBV6-1
CASSEAKGTDTQYF
TGTGCCAGCAGTGAAGCCAAGGGGACAGATACGCAGTATTTT
>.|TRBJ1-6|.|TRBV7-2
CASSEGRSSYNSPLHF
TGTGCCAGCAGCGAGGGGAGGAGCTCCTATAATTCACCCCTCCACTTT
>TRBD1|TRBJ2-1|.|TRBV5-8
CASAKPRGRDNEQFF
TGTGCCAGCGCAAAACCCAGGGGGCGGGACAATGAGCAGTTCTTC
>.|TRBJ2-5|.|TRBV15
CATSRAGEETQYF
TGTGCCACCAGCAGAGCCGGGGAGGAGACCCAGTACTTC
>.|TRBJ2-2|.|TRBV7-2
CASSPRGGMNTGELFF
TGTGCCAGCAGCCCTCGGGGCGGGATGAACACCGGGGAGCTGTTTTTT
>.|TRBJ2-7|.|TRBV28
CASSEGARTYEQYF
TGTGCCAGCAGCGAAGGGGCCCGGACCTACGAGCAGTACTTC
>.|TRBJ1-4|.|TRBV27
CASSLRGRDNEKLFF
TGTGCCAGCAGTTTGCGGGGAAGGGATAATGAAAAACTGTTTTTT
>TRBD1|TRBJ1-3|.|TRBV4-3
CASSQGGTGSGNTIYF
TGCGCCAGCAGCCAAGGTGGGACAGGGTCTGGAAACACCATATATTTT
>TRBD1|TRBJ1-5|.|TRBV30
CAWSPGRGRQPQHF
TGTGCCTGGAGTCCTGGCAGGGGGAGGCAGCCCCAGCATTTT
>.|TRBJ1-3|.|TRBV29-1
CSVKQSSGNTIYF
TGCAGCGTCAAACAGAGCTCTGGAAACACCATATATTTT
>.|TRBJ2-3|.|TRBV7-9
CASSSVWDTQYF
TGTGCCAGCAGCTCGGTCTGGGATACGCAGTATTTT
>.|TRBJ1-1|.|TRBV3-1/TRBV3-2
CASSLPGMNTEAFF
TGTGCCAGCAGCCTACCAGGGATGAACACTGAAGCTTTCTTT
>TRBD1|TRBJ2-7|.|TRBV4-1
CASSLDRGAYEQYF
TGCGCCAGCAGCCTCGACAGGGGAGCCTACGAGCAGTACTTC
>TRBD2|TRBJ2-7|.|TRBV27
CASSVLAGGYYEQYF
TGTGCCAGCAGTGTACTAGCGGGGGGTTACTACGAGCAGTACTTC
>TRBD1|TRBJ1-1|.|TRBV28
CASSSPGQGNLEAFF
TGTGCCAGCAGTTCCCCGGGACAGGGTAACCTAGAGGCTTTCTTT
>.|TRBJ2-3|.|TRBV4-2
CASSLGSGNTDTQYF
TGTGCCAGCAGCTTGGGGTCAGGGAACACAGATACGCAGTATTTT
>TRBD2|TRBJ2-3|.|TRBV9
CASSVGLADGTDTQYF
TGTGCCAGCAGCGTAGGGCTAGCGGACGGCACAGATACGCAGTATTTT
>TRBD1|TRBJ2-7|few|TRBV7-9
CASSHGNINDRADEQYF
TGTGCCAGCAGCCACGGAAATATTAACGACAGGGCCGACGAGCAGTACTTC
>.|TRBJ1-5|.|TRBV6-5
CASSRQRSSNQPQHF
TGTGCCAGCAGCCGGCAGCGGAGTAGCAATCAGCCCCAGCATTTT
>TRBD1|TRBJ2-7|.|TRBV7-8
CASSLARTGRTYEQYF
TGTGCCAGCAGCTTAGCGAGGACAGGGAGGACCTACGAGCAGTACTTC
>.|TRBJ2-1|.|TRBV10-3
CAISESQRNYNEQFF
TGTGCCATCAGTGAGTCCCAGCGGAACTACAATGAGCAGTTCTTC
>TRBD1|TRBJ2-4|.|TRBV19
CASSIEGRTGSTKNIQYF
TGTGCCAGTAGTATAGAAGGTCGGACAGGATCCACCAAAAACATTCAGTACTTC
>TRBD2|TRBJ2-7|few|TRBV28
CASSLFRLADNSYEQYF
TGTGCCAGCAGTTTATTCCGACTAGCGGACAACTCCTACGAGCAGTACTTC
>TRBD2|TRBJ2-1|.|TRBV15
CATSKRGGVNEQFF
TGTGCCACCAGCAAGCGGGGAGGGGTCAATGAGCAGTTCTTC
>TRBD2|TRBJ2-1|once|TRBV7-2
CASSSPRPSGVRQFF
TGTGCCAGCAGCTCCCCACGCCCTAGCGGGGTCAGGCAGTTCTTC